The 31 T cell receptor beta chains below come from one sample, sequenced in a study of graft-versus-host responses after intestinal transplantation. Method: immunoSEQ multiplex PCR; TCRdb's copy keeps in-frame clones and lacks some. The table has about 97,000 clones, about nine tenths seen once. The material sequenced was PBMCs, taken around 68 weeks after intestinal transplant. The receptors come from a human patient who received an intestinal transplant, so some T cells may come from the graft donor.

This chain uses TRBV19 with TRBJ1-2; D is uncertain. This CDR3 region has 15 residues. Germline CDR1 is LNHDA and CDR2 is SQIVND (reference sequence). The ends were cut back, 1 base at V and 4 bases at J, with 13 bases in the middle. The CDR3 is CASSIGALRGYGYTF. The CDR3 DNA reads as TGTGCCAGTAGTATAGGGGCTCTTAGAGGCTATGGCTACACCTTC.

In DNA form, the CDR3 reads TGTGCCAGCAGTGCCAGACAAGTCACAGATACGCAGTATTTT. It is translated as CASSARQVTDTQYF. V gene TRBV25-1 combines with J gene TRBJ2-3; D remains unclear. CDR3 length equals 14 residues. V lost 4 bases to trimming and J lost 2 bases, with 10 bases between them. Germline loops: CDR1 MGHDK, CDR2 SYGVNS.

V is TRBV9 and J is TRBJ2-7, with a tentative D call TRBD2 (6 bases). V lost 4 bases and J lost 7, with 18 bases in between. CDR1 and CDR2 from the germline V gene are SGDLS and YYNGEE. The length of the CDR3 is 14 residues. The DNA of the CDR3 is TGTGCCAGCAGCCCCGGCGGAGGGCTGGAGGAGCAGTACTTC. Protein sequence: CASSPGGGLEEQYF.

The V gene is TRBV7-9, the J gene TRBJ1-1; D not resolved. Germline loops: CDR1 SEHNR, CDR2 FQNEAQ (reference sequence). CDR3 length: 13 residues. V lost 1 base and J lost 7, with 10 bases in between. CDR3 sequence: CASSLDPSVEAFF. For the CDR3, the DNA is TGTGCCAGCAGCTTAGATCCTTCAGTTGAAGCTTTCTTT.

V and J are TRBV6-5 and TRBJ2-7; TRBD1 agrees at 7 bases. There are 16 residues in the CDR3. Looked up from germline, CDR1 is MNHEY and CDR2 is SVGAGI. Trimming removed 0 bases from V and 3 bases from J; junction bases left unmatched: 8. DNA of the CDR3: TGTGCCAGCAGTTACTCCCCGACAGGGTCGGTCTACGAGCAGTACTTC. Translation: CASSYSPTGSVYEQYF.

The CDR3 coding sequence is TGTGCCAGCAGCTTAGGGAGGGACAATGAGCAGTTCTTC. It encodes CASSLGRDNEQFF. The chain employs TRBV7-3 and TRBJ2-1; 7 bases align to TRBD2. Trimming at V came to 2 bases and at J to 5 bases, leaving 0 bases not matched to a gene. Germline V CDR1 and CDR2: SGHTA, FQGTGA. CDR3 length: 13 amino acids.

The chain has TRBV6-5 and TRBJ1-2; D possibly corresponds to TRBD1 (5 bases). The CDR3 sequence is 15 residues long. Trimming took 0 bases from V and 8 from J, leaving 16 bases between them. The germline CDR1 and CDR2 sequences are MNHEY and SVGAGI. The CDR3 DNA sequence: TGTGCCAGCAGTTACTCGGGGCCCGGGTTGAGGGGCTACACCTTC. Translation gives CASSYSGPGLRGYTF.

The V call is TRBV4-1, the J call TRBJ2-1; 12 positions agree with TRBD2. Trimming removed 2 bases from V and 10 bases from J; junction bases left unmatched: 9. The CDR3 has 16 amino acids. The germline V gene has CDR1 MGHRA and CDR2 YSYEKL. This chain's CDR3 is CASSQTPSGGVWEQFF. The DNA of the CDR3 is TGCGCCAGCAGCCAAACCCCTAGCGGGGGGGTCTGGGAGCAGTTCTTC.

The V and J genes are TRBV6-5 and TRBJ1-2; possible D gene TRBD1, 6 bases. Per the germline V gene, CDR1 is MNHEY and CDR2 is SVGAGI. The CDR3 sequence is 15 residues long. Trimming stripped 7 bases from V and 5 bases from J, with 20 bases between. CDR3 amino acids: CASTAGATRRYGYTF. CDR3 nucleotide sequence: TGTGCCAGCACGGCGGGGGCCACCCGTAGGTATGGCTACACCTTC.

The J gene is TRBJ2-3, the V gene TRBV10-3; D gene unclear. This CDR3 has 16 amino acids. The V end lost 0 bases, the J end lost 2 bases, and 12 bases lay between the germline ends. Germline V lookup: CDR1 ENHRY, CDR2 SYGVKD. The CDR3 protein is CAISESAITVTDTQYF. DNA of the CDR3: TGTGCCATCAGTGAGTCGGCGATAACGGTCACAGATACGCAGTATTTT.

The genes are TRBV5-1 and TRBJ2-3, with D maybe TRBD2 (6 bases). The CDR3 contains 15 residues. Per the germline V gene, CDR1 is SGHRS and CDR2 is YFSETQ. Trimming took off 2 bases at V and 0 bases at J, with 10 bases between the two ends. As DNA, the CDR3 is TGCGCCAGCAGCTTCCCACTAGCCAGCACAGATACGCAGTATTTT. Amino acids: CASSFPLASTDTQYF. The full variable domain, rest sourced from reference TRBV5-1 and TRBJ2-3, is KAGVTQTPRYLIKTRGQQVTLSCSPISGHRSVSWYQQTPGQGLQFLFEYFSETQRNKGNFPGRFSGRQFSNSRSEMNVSTLELGDSALYLCASSFPLASTDTQYFGPGTRLTVL.

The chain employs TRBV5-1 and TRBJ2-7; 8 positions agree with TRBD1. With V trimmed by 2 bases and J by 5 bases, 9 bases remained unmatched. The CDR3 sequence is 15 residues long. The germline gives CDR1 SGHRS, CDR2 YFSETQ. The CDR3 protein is CASSFLDREADEQYF. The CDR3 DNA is TGCGCCAGCAGCTTCCTGGACAGGGAGGCCGACGAGCAGTACTTC. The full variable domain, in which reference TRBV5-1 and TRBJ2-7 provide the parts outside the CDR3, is KAGVTQTPRYLIKTRGQQVTLSCSPISGHRSVSWYQQTPGQGLQFLFEYFSETQRNKGNFPGRFSGRQFSNSRSEMNVSTLELGDSALYLCASSFLDREADEQYFGPGTRLTVT.

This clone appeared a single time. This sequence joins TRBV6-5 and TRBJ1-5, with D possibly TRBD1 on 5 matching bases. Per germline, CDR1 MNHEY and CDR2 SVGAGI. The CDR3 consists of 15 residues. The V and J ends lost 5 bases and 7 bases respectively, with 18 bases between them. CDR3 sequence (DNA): TGTGCCAGCAGTCCCAATGGGGGGGTGGGGCAGCCCCAGCATTTT. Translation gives CASSPNGGVGQPQHF.

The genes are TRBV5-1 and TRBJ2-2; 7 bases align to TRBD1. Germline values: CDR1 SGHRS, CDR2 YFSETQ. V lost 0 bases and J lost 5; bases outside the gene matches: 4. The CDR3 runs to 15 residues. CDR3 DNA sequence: TGCGCCAGCAGCTTGGCGGCAGGGGGAACCGGGGAGCTGTTTTTT. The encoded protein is CASSLAAGGTGELFF. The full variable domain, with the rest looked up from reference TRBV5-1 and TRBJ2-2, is KAGVTQTPRYLIKTRGQQVTLSCSPISGHRSVSWYQQTPGQGLQFLFEYFSETQRNKGNFPGRFSGRQFSNSRSEMNVSTLELGDSALYLCASSLAAGGTGELFFGEGSRLTVL.

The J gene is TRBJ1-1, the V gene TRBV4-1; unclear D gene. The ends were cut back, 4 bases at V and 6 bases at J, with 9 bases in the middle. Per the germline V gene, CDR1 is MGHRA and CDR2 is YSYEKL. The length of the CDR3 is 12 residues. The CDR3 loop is CASSPDPPEAFF. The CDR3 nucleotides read TGCGCCAGCAGCCCCGATCCCCCTGAAGCTTTCTTT.

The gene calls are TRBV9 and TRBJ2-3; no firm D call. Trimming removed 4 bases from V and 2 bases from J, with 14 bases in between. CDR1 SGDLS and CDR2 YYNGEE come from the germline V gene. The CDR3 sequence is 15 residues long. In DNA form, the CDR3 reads TGTGCCAGCAGCTCTCAAGTTTCATACACAGATACGCAGTATTTT. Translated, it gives CASSSQVSYTDTQYF.

CDR3 region: CASRDDGGENTEAFF. DNA of the CDR3: TGTGCCAGCAGGGATGATGGGGGGGAAAACACTGAAGCTTTCTTT. The chain combines TRBV2 with TRBJ1-1; a possible D gene is TRBD1 (5 bases). Germline CDR1 and CDR2: SNHLY and FYNNEI. The CDR3 extends over 15 amino acids. V gave up 6 bases and J gave up 2 bases, with 16 bases separating them.

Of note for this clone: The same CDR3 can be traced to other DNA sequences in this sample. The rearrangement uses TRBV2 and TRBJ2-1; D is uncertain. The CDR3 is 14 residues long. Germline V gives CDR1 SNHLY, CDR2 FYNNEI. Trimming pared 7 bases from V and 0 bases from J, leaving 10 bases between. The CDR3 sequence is CASKEDLSYNEQFF. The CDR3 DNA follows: TGTGCCAGCAAGGAAGACCTCTCCTACAATGAGCAGTTCTTC.

CDR3 sequence: CASSLVWQNTGELFF. The CDR3 DNA sequence: TGCGCCAGCAGCTTGGTTTGGCAGAACACCGGGGAGCTGTTTTTT. V is TRBV5-1 and J is TRBJ2-2; no clear D gene. This CDR3 spans 15 amino acids. The V and J ends lost 0 bases and 1 base respectively, with 7 bases between them. The germline V gene encodes CDR1 SGHRS and CDR2 YFSETQ.

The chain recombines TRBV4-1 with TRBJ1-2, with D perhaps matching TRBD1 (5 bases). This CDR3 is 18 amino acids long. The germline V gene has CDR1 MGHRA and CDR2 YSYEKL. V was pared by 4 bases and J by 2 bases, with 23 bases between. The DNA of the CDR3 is TGCGCCAGCAGCCCCCTTCCGACAGCCCGGAGACTCAACTATGGCTACACCTTC. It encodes CASSPLPTARRLNYGYTF.

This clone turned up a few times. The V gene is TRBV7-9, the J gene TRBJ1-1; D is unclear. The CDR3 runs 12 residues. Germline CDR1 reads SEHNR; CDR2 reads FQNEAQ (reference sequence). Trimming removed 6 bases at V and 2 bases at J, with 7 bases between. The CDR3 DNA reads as TGTGCCAGCAGTAAGGCAAACACTGAAGCTTTCTTT. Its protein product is CASSKANTEAFF.

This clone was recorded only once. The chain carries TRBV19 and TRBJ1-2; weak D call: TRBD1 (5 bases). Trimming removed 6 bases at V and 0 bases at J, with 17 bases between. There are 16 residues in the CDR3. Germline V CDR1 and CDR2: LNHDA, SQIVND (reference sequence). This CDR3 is CASRQAGTGANYGYTF. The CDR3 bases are TGTGCCAGTAGACAAGCAGGGACGGGAGCTAACTATGGCTACACCTTC.

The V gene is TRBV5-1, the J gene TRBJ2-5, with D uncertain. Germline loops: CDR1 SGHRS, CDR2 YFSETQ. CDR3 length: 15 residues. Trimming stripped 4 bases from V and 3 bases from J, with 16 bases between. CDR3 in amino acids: CASSTLATSKETQYF. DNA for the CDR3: TGCGCCAGCAGCACCCTGGCTACGTCCAAAGAGACCCAGTACTTC.

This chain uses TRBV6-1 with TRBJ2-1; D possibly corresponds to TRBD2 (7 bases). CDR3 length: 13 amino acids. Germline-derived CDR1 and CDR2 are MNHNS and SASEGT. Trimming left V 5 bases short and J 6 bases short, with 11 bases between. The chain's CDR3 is CASSQGGVNEQFF. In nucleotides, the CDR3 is TGTGCCAGCAGTCAAGGGGGGGTCAATGAGCAGTTCTTC.

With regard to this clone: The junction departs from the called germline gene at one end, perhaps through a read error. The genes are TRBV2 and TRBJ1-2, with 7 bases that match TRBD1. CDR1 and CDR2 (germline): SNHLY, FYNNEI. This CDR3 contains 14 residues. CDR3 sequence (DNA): TGTGCCCGCAGGGGGGGCGAGGGGTCCTATGGCTACACCTTC. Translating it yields CARRGGEGSYGYTF.

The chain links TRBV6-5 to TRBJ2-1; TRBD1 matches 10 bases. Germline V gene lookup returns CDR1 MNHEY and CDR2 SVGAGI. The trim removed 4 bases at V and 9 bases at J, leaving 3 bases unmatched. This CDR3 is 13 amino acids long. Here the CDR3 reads CASSFGTGVEQFF. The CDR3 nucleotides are TGTGCCAGCAGTTTTGGGACAGGGGTTGAGCAGTTCTTC.

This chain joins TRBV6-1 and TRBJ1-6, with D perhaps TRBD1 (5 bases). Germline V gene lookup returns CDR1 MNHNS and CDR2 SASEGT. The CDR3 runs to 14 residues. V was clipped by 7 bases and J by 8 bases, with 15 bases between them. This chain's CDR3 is CASKLPGQDSPLHF. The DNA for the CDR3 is TGTGCCAGCAAGCTCCCAGGGCAAGATTCACCCCTCCACTTT.

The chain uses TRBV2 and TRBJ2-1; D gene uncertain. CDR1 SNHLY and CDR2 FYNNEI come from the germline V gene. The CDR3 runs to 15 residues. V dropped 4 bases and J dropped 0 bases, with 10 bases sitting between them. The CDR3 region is CASSAPYLSYNEQFF. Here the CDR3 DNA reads TGTGCCAGCAGTGCCCCTTATCTCTCCTACAATGAGCAGTTCTTC.

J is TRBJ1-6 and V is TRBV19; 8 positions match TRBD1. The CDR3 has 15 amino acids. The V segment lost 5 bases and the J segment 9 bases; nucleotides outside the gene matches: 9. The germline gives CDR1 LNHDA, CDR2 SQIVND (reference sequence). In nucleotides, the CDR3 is TGTGCCAGTAGTGGAGGACAGGGTACGGTTTCACCCCTCCACTTT. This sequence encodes CASSGGQGTVSPLHF.

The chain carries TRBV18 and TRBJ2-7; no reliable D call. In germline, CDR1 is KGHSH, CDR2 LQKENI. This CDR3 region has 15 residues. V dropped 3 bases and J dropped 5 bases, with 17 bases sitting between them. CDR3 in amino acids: CASSPARTEKNEQYF. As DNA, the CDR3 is TGTGCCAGCTCACCTGCCCGGACCGAAAAAAACGAGCAGTACTTC. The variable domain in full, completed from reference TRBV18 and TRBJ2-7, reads NAGVMQNPRHLVRRRGQEARLRCSPMKGHSHVYWYRQLPEEGLKFMVYLQKENIIDESGMPKERFSAEFPKEGPSILRIQQVVRGDSAAYFCASSPARTEKNEQYFGPGTRLTVT.

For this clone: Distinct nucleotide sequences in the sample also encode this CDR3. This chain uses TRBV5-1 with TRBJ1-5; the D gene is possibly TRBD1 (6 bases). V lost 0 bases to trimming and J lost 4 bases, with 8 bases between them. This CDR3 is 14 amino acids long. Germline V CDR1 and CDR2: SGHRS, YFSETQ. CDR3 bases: TGCGCCAGCAGCTTGGAGGGGGGGAATCAGCCCCAGCATTTT. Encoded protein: CASSLEGGNQPQHF.